This T cell receptor (beta chain) stems from a study of CD8 T cells in Susac syndrome. Germline-derived CDR1 and CDR2 are LNHNV and YYDKDF (reference sequence). The CDR3 sequence is 14 residues long. V lost 3 bases to trimming and J lost 0 bases, with 7 bases between them. The study used treatment-naive patients who had stable or active relapsing-remitting disease as multiple sclerosis controls. CD8+ and CD4+ T cells were negatively isolated; TEMRA cells were FACS-enriched. After extraction with the RNeasy kit, roughly 0.45 to 1 ug of the RNA was reverse transcribed using random hexamers. Across 54 Vbeta and 13 Jbeta, TCR beta CDR3 was amplified with immunoSEQ multiplex PCR. TCRdb reprocessed the immunoSEQ multiplex PCR reads via MiXCR and lists one record per CDR3 protein. This sample yields a few hundred thousand distinct CDR3 sequences, of which about nine tenths are seen a single time; 0.18% belongs to the top ten.

The sequencing input was CD8+ T cells from PBMCs. This clonotype originated in a human donor with multiple sclerosis. J is TRBJ2-3 and V is TRBV15, with TRBD2 as a possible D gene (5 bases). Here the CDR3 reads CATSRGGSTDTQYF. The CDR3 DNA reads TGTGCCACCAGCAGGGGCGGGAGCACAGATACGCAGTATTTT.